The 27 T cell receptor beta chains reported below all come from one sample, sequenced in a study of blood T cells in healthy people across ages. A second PCR of about 6 to 12 cycles used a sample-barcoded 5' primer and a J-beta primer mix. MiXCR, applied by TCRdb to the 5' RACE reads, yields one record per CDR3 protein. Of about 1,800,000 distinct CDR3 sequences listed, 28% were seen once; the top ten hold roughly 8%. Sequencing was performed on blood. The origin of the receptors is a woman aged 25 to 45 in good health.

The chain couples TRBV4-1 to TRBJ1-5; TRBD1 is a possible D gene (6 bases). The CDR3 length is 13 residues. Looked up from germline, CDR1 is MGHRA and CDR2 is YSYEKL. V lost 2 bases and J lost 7, with 9 bases in between. The CDR3 here is CASSQLQGQPQHF. In DNA, the CDR3 is TGCGCCAGCAGCCAATTACAGGGCCAGCCCCAGCATTTT.

This clonotype was counted only a few times. This chain uses TRBV10-3 with TRBJ2-3, with 7 bases matching TRBD1. The CDR3 spans 14 residues. The V gene's germline CDR1 is ENHRY and CDR2 SYGVKD. Unmatched junction bases numbered 2, after V lost 5 bases and J lost 0 bases. The CDR3 bases are TGTGCCATCAGTTCAGGGGGAAGCACAGATACGCAGTATTTT. Translated, it gives CAISSGGSTDTQYF.

The sample holds a few counts of this clonotype. This sequence joins TRBV9 and TRBJ1-1; the D is unclear. Germline V gene data show CDR1 as SGDLS and CDR2 as YYNGEE. Deletions cut 0 bases from V and 4 bases from J, with 16 bases between. CDR3 length: 16 residues. CDR3 residues: CASSVVKGRAGTEAFF. The CDR3 bases are TGTGCCAGCAGCGTAGTGAAGGGCCGGGCCGGCACTGAAGCTTTCTTT.

This chain links TRBV20-1 with TRBJ2-2, with D possibly being TRBD2 (5 bases). V was cut by 8 bases and J by 6 bases, with 19 bases left in between. The CDR3 sequence is 14 residues long. Germline lookup yields CDR1 DFQATT and CDR2 SNEGSKA (reference sequence). Here the CDR3 DNA reads TGCAGTCTACCCGGACGGGCCGGGGCCGGGGAGCTGTTTTTT. This gives the protein CSLPGRAGAGELFF.

This clonotype was found a few times. This chain links TRBV7-2 with TRBJ1-1; TRBD1 is a possible D gene (6 bases). Trimming left V 2 bases short and J 7 bases short, with 14 bases between. Germline V CDR1 and CDR2: SGHTA, FQGNSA. This CDR3 has 14 amino acids. The CDR3 nucleotides read TGTGCCAGCAGCTTAAGCCCAGGGGCCCTTGAAGCTTTCTTT. Translation: CASSLSPGALEAFF.

This sequence joins TRBV5-5 and TRBJ1-2, with 9 bases fitting TRBD1. Germline V lookup: CDR1 SGHKS, CDR2 YYEKEE (reference sequence). CDR3 length: 15 amino acids. The trim removed 4 bases at V and 0 bases at J, leaving 4 bases unmatched. The CDR3: CASSIRQGANYGYTF. The CDR3 DNA sequence: TGTGCCAGCAGCATTCGACAGGGGGCTAACTATGGCTACACCTTC.

This clonotype was found a few times. J is TRBJ2-1 and V is TRBV7-2; D is uncertain. In germline, CDR1 is SGHTA, CDR2 FQGNSA. CDR3 length: 14 residues. Trimming shortened V by 7 bases and J by 9 bases, and 19 bases separated the two germline ends. In nucleotides, the CDR3 is TGTGCCAGCACGAAGCTTGAATGGCATGGTGAGCAGTTCTTC. This encodes CASTKLEWHGEQFF.

This clonotype was detected a few times. The genes are TRBV5-6 and TRBJ2-3; possibly TRBD1 or TRBD2 for D (6 bases each). V lost 0 bases and J lost 5, with 13 bases in between. CDR3 length equals 15 residues. The germline gives CDR1 SGHDT, CDR2 YYEEEE. The CDR3 region has the DNA TGTGCCAGCAGCTTGGTTTCGGGGGCTCAAGATACGCAGTATTTT. Its protein product is CASSLVSGAQDTQYF.

V gene TRBV6-1 combines with J gene TRBJ1-1; D might be TRBD1 (6 bases). This CDR3 comprises 14 residues. The germline CDR1 and CDR2 sequences are MNHNS and SASEGT. V lost 7 bases, J lost 6 bases, and 18 bases lay in between. In DNA, the CDR3 is TGTGCCAGCATCACAGCCGAGGGGGGTGCTGAAGCTTTCTTT. Translated, it gives CASITAEGGAEAFF.

As to this clonotype: With a much larger clone just one base away, this may be a read error. The genes are TRBV12-3 or TRBV12-4 and TRBJ2-4, with TRBD2 identical over 8 bases. The CDR3 is 15 amino acids. This chain's CDR3 is CASGGGILARNIQYF. In DNA, the CDR3 is TGTGCCAGCGGCGGGGGGATACTAGCCAGAAACATTCAGTACTTC.

There are many counts of this clonotype. The chain is built from TRBV30 and TRBJ2-4; D ambiguous. V gave up 3 bases and J gave up 0 bases, with 18 bases separating them. The CDR3 has 17 amino acids. Per the germline V gene, CDR1 is GTSNPN and CDR2 is SVGIG (reference sequence). The CDR3 nucleotides are TGTGCCTGGAGCGAACCCACCTTGCCTCTAGCCAAAAACATTCAGTACTTC. This gives the protein CAWSEPTLPLAKNIQYF.

This clonotype has more than one count but fewer than ten. The chain has TRBV10-3 and TRBJ2-1; 12 bases fit TRBD2. This CDR3 spans 15 amino acids. V was pared by 0 bases and J by 7 bases, with 1 base of the junction left unmatched. Germline CDR1 reads ENHRY; CDR2 reads SYGVKD. CDR3 nucleotides: TGTGCCATCAGTGAGTCGACTAGCGGGGGTAATGAGCAGTTCTTC. Translation gives CAISESTSGGNEQFF.

The chain is built from TRBV7-2 and TRBJ2-2; no reliable D call. V was cut by 0 bases and J by 16 bases, with 15 bases left in between. From germline, CDR1 is SGHTA and CDR2 FQGNSA. This CDR3 spans 13 amino acids. As DNA, the CDR3 is TGTGCCAGCAGCTTAGCGCCGGCTCTATCACCGTTTTTT. Its protein product is CASSLAPALSPFF. Looking up the rest from reference TRBV7-2 and TRBJ2-2 gives the full variable domain: GAGVSQSPSNKVTEKGKDVELRCDPISGHTALYWYRQSLGQGLEFLIYFQGNSAPDKSGLPSDRFSAERTGGSVSTLTIQRTQQEDSAVYLCASSLAPALSPFFGEGSRLTVL.

The chain links TRBV6-1 to TRBJ2-3, with D unclear. V dropped 2 bases and J dropped 6 bases, with 12 bases sitting between them. CDR3 length equals 14 residues. Germline CDR1 MNHNS, CDR2 SASEGT. The CDR3 reads CASSEYLPRDTQYF. The CDR3 bases are TGTGCCAGCAGTGAATACCTACCCAGGGATACGCAGTATTTT.

This clonotype occurred a few times. A read error may be the cause here, since a much bigger clone is one base away. This rearrangement joins TRBV4-2 to TRBJ2-1; 7 bases match TRBD1. This CDR3 region has 14 residues. The germline CDR1 and CDR2 sequences are LGHNA and YNFKEQ. The DNA of the CDR3 is TGTGCCCGCAGCACCCGGACAGGCGACAATGAGCAGTTCTTC. It specifies CARSTRTGDNEQFF.

The sample holds a few counts of this clonotype. The chain has TRBV14 and TRBJ1-1; D perhaps matches TRBD1 (6 bases). V lost 2 bases and J 0 bases, leaving 16 bases between the germline ends. Germline assignment: CDR1 SGHDN and CDR2 FVKESK. The CDR3 loop spans 17 amino acids. CDR3: CASSQLLGGQLNTEAFF. CDR3 bases: TGTGCCAGCAGCCAACTACTTGGGGGCCAGCTGAACACTGAAGCTTTCTTT.

This clonotype came up a few times. The genes are TRBV3-1 and TRBJ1-4; D unclear. Germline-derived CDR1 and CDR2 are LGHDT and YNNKEL (reference sequence). V was cut by 0 bases and J by 6 bases, with 17 bases left in between. CDR3 length equals 17 residues. The CDR3 here is CASSQEHPGGWDEKLFF. The CDR3 DNA reads TGTGCCAGCAGCCAAGAGCACCCTGGAGGGTGGGATGAAAAACTGTTTTTT.

This clonotype showed up just a few times. The rearrangement links TRBV3-1 to TRBJ2-1; 7 bases fit TRBD1. Germline V gene data show CDR1 as LGHDT and CDR2 as YNNKEL (reference sequence). V dropped 0 bases and J dropped 6; count of bases not matched to a gene: 5. The CDR3 runs 15 residues. The CDR3 is CASSQEGGKGNEQFF. CDR3 nucleotides: TGTGCCAGCAGCCAAGAAGGGGGCAAAGGCAATGAGCAGTTCTTC.

This clonotype has only one observation. The chain carries TRBV7-2 and TRBJ2-1; D perhaps matches TRBD2 (6 bases). From germline, CDR1 is SGHTA and CDR2 FQGNSA. The CDR3 covers 15 residues. V shed 0 bases and J shed 3 bases, with 9 bases lying between them. The CDR3 here is CASSLAHGSYNEQFF. The CDR3 DNA is TGTGCCAGCAGCTTAGCGCACGGGAGCTACAATGAGCAGTTCTTC.

This clonotype has ten or more counts. The rearrangement links TRBV13 to TRBJ2-7; D unresolved. The CDR3 covers 15 residues. The germline gives CDR1 PRHDT, CDR2 FYEKMQ (reference sequence). Trimming took 5 bases from V and 0 from J, leaving 14 bases between them. CDR3 DNA: TGTGCCAGCAGCCCCCCCGGTCCTTACTCCTACGAGCAGTACTTC. Translated, it gives CASSPPGPYSYEQYF.

The chain has TRBV2 and TRBJ2-7, with TRBD2 matching 7 bases. This CDR3 has 12 amino acids. The germline CDR1 and CDR2 sequences are SNHLY and FYNNEI. Unmatched junction bases numbered 4, after V lost 8 bases and J lost 3 bases. CDR3: CASGLAVYEQYF. For the CDR3, the DNA is TGTGCCAGCGGCCTAGCGGTCTACGAGCAGTACTTC.

This clonotype was recorded a few times. A read error may produce the germline difference seen at one junction end. V is TRBV6-5 and J is TRBJ1-4; D may be TRBD1 (5 bases). The CDR3 has 17 amino acids. Germline V gene sequence: CDR1 MNHEY, CDR2 SVGAGI. The CDR3 reads CAGSYEAGGKTNEKLFF. CDR3 in DNA: TGTGCCGGCAGTTACGAGGCCGGGGGTAAAACTAATGAAAAACTGTTTTTT.

The chain is built from TRBV11-2 and TRBJ1-2; 7 nucleotides line up with TRBD1. The CDR3 has 15 residues. V dropped 10 bases and J dropped 4; count of bases not matched to a gene: 15. Germline assignment: CDR1 SGHAT and CDR2 FQNNGV. CDR3 region: CATGPNRGKAYGYTF. The CDR3, as DNA: TGTGCCACCGGACCCAACAGGGGAAAGGCCTATGGCTACACCTTC. The full variable domain, in which reference TRBV11-2 and TRBJ1-2 provide the parts outside the CDR3, is EAGVAQSPRYKIIEKRQSVAFWCNPISGHATLYWYQQILGQGPKLLIQFQNNGVVDDSQLPKDRFSAERLKGVDSTLKIQPAKLEDSAVYLCATGPNRGKAYGYTFGSGTRLTVV.

The chain uses TRBV5-5 and TRBJ2-3; 10 bases align to TRBD2. This CDR3 has 15 residues. From germline, CDR1 is SGHKS and CDR2 YYEKEE (reference sequence). Trimming cost V 0 bases and J 6 bases; bases outside gene matches: 4. Written as DNA, the CDR3 is TGTGCCAGCAGCTTGGCTAGCGGGAGATCGGATACGCAGTATTTT. This sequence encodes CASSLASGRSDTQYF.

This clonotype has only a few counts. CDR3 bases: TGCGCCAGCAGCCAAGGGTTCTTGCGGGAGAGCTACAATGAGCAGTTCTTC. It is translated as CASSQGFLRESYNEQFF. V and J are TRBV4-3 and TRBJ2-1; TRBD2 matches 7 bases. Germline CDR1 LGHNA, CDR2 YSLEER. With 1 base clipped from V and 3 bases from J, the junction kept 9 bases outside the gene matches. The CDR3 length is 17 residues.

The chain links TRBV27 to TRBJ2-1; D is undetermined. CDR1 is MNHEY, CDR2 SMNVEV, per germline (reference sequence). This CDR3 comprises 14 residues. With 0 bases removed from V and 7 bases from J, the gap between germline ends came to 10 bases. CDR3 DNA: TGTGCCAGCAGTTTATCGTCTATTCTAAATGAGCAGTTCTTC. Its protein product is CASSLSSILNEQFF.

The chain uses TRBV5-5 and TRBJ2-1, with D tentatively TRBD2 (6 bases). Germline loops: CDR1 SGHKS, CDR2 YYEKEE (reference sequence). This CDR3 is 16 amino acids long. Trimming left V 2 bases short and J 1 base short, with 13 bases between. CDR3 bases: TGTGCCAGCAGCTTCGCCGGGACTGGGTCCTACAATGAGCAGTTCTTC. Translating gives CASSFAGTGSYNEQFF.